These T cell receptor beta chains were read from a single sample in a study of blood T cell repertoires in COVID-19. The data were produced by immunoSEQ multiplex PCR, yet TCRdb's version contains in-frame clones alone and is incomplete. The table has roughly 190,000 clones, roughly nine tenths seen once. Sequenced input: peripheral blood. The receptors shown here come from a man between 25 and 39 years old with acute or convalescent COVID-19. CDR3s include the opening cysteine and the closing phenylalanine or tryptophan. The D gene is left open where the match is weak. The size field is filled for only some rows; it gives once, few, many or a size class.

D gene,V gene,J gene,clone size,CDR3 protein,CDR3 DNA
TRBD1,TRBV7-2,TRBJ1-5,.,CASSRRQGPNQPQHF,TGTGCCAGCAGCCGCAGACAGGGACCCAATCAGCCCCAGCATTTT
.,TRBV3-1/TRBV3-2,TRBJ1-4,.,CASSQRPLRTTNEKLFF,TGTGCCAGCAGCCAACGCCCTCTACGAACAACTAATGAAAAACTGTTTTTT
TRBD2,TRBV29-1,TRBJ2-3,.,CSVEKTSGGSGNTQYF,TGCAGCGTTGAAAAGACTAGCGGGGGGTCCGGAAATACGCAGTATTTT
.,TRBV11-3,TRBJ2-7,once,CASSLVRGYEQYF,TGTGCCAGCAGCTTAGTTCGGGGCTACGAGCAGTACTTC
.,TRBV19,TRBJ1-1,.,CASSVKMGPNTEAFF,TGTGCCAGTAGTGTTAAGATGGGGCCCAACACTGAAGCTTTCTTT
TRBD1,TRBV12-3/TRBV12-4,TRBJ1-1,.,CASSLSGQGMAFF,TGTGCCAGCAGTTTATCGGGACAGGGAATGGCTTTCTTT
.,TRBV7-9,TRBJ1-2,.,CASSFNRDSSGYTF,TGTGCCAGCAGCTTTAACAGGGATTCCTCTGGCTACACCTTC
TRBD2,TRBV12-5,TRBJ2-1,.,CASGAGTSGTYNEQFF,TGTGCTAGTGGAGCCGGGACTAGCGGGACCTACAATGAGCAGTTCTTC
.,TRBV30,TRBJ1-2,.,CAWSVRGAVYGYTF,TGTGCCTGGAGTGTACGGGGGGCAGTCTATGGCTACACCTTC
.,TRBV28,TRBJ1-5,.,CASRRAGGGQPQHF,TGTGCCAGCAGGCGGGCGGGAGGTGGGCAGCCCCAGCATTTT
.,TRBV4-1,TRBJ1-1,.,CASSQLYSLHEAFF,TGCGCCAGCAGCCAACTGTACTCCCTTCATGAAGCTTTCTTT
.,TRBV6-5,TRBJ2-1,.,CASTARGYNEQFF,TGTGCCAGCACCGCCCGAGGCTACAATGAGCAGTTCTTC
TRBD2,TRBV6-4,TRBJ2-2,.,CASSDSLAGGDTGELFF,TGTGCCAGCAGTGACTCTTTGGCGGGAGGGGACACCGGGGAGCTGTTTTTT
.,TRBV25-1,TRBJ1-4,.,CASSAGLPNEKLFF,TGTGCCAGCAGTGCAGGGCTTCCGAATGAAAAACTGTTTTTT
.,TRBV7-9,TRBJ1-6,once,CASSLFSSPLHF,TGTGCCAGCAGCTTATTTAGTTCACCCCTCCACTTT
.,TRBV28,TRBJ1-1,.,CASSVANTEAFF,TGTGCCAGCAGTGTAGCGAACACTGAAGCTTTCTTT
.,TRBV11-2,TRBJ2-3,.,CASSSLKTDTQYF,TGTGCCAGCAGCTCCCTAAAAACAGATACGCAGTATTTT
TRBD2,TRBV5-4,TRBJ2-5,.,CASRPGTSGGETQYF,TGTGCCAGCAGACCCGGGACTAGCGGTGGGGAGACCCAGTACTTC
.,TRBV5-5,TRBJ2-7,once,CASSWGLAGRYEQYF,TGTGCCAGCAGCTGGGGGTTGGCAGGGAGGTACGAGCAGTACTTC
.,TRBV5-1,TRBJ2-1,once,CASSLSAGSPYNEQFF,TGCGCCAGCAGCTTGTCTGCGGGGAGCCCCTACAATGAGCAGTTCTTC
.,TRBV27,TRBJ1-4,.,CASSLGPTGGKLFF,TGTGCCAGCAGTTTAGGCCCCACCGGCGGAAAACTGTTTTTT
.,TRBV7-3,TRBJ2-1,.,CASSLSSSYNEQFF,TGTGCCAGCAGCTTATCTAGCTCCTACAATGAGCAGTTCTTC
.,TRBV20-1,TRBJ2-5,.,CSARALETQYF,TGCAGTGCTAGAGCATTAGAGACCCAGTACTTC
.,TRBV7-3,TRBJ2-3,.,CARGYGPGGPDTQYF,TGTGCCAGGGGTTATGGGCCGGGGGGCCCAGATACGCAGTATTTT
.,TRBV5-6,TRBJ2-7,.,CASSLGGARREQYF,TGTGCCAGCAGCCTCGGGGGTGCACGGCGCGAGCAGTACTTC
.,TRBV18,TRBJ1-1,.,CASSPRPTGNTEAFF,TGTGCCAGCTCACCACGGCCGACAGGGAACACTGAAGCTTTCTTT
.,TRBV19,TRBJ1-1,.,CASNMQGSNTEAFF,TGTGCCAGTAACATGCAGGGGTCGAACACTGAAGCTTTCTTT